This TCR beta chain was sequenced during a study of blood T cell repertoires in COVID-19. The overall study: T cells, B-cell-depleted T cells, or PBMCs provided the cDNA or gDNA that served as material.

Here immunoSEQ multiplex PCR was the method, and the copy in TCRdb shows in-frame clones only, minus some. Of about 160,000 clones listed, roughly 81% are singletons. A Seattle source enrolled patients during active infection and followed them longitudinally. Germline-derived CDR1 and CDR2 are MNHEY and SVGAGI. Deletions cut 4 bases from V and 2 bases from J, with 9 bases between. The CDR3 totals 13 residues. This chain joins TRBV6-5 and TRBJ2-7; D not certain. The sequence was obtained from a woman aged 55 to 70 with COVID-19, enrolled during active disease. The sequencing input was peripheral blood. CDR3 region: CASSSRGTYEQYF. CDR3 in DNA: TGTGCCAGCAGTTCCCGAGGTACCTACGAGCAGTACTTC.